This T cell receptor (beta chain) comes out of a study of cytomegalovirus exposure and HLA in healthy donors. About this clone: What it recognizes is unknown.

Study findings and constraints: Rare TCR sequences predominated, though certain public TCRs were found in many donors. Earlier analysis found most TCR beta V segments productive about 87% or about 30% of the time. Association of a missense DCLRE1C variant with TCR beta V- and J-gene trimming was reported in a later analysis. Reported findings show TCR beta sequences accurately forecast HLA-A and HLA-B alleles in most subjects.

The CDR3 extends over 13 amino acids. With 5 bases removed from V and 2 bases from J, the gap between germline ends came to 7 bases. Looked up from germline, CDR1 is MNHNS and CDR2 is SASEGT. The primer mix had 60 Vbeta and 13 Jbeta primers. Libraries were prepared by immunoSEQ multiplex PCR; TCRdb keeps only in-frame clonotypes and omits some of them. The sample contains 100,000 or so clones, 76% of which appear only once. Material for sequencing was PBMCs. The rearrangement joins TRBV6-1 to TRBJ1-5; D is unresolved. This clonotype was sampled from a man aged 40-49 years in good health and CMV-seronegative. CDR3 coding DNA: TGTGCCAGCAGTCATAGTGGCAATCAGCCCCAGCATTTT. Translation gives CASSHSGNQPQHF.